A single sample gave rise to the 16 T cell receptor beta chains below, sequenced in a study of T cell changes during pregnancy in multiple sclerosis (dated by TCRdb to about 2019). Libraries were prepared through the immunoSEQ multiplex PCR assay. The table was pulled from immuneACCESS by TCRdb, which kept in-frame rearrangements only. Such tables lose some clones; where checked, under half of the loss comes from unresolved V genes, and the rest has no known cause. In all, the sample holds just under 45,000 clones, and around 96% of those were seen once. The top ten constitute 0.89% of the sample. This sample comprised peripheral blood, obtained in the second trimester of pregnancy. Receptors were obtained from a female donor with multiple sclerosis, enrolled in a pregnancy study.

CDR3 sequence (DNA): TGCGCCAGCAGCCAAGATGCGGGCTTAACGACCCAGTACTTC. This codes for CASSQDAGLTTQYF. The chain couples TRBV4-3 to TRBJ2-5; D perhaps matches TRBD2 (5 bases). Between the trimmed V and J ends, which lost 0 bases and 7 bases, there was a span of 12 bases. The CDR3 contains 14 residues. CDR1 is LGHNA, CDR2 YSLEER, per germline.

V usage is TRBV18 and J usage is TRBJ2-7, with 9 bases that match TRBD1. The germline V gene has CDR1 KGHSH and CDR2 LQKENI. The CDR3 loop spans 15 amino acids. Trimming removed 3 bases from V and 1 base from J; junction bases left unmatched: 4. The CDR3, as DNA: TGTGCCAGCTCACCCGGGACAGGGCCATCCTACGAGCAGTACTTC. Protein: CASSPGTGPSYEQYF.

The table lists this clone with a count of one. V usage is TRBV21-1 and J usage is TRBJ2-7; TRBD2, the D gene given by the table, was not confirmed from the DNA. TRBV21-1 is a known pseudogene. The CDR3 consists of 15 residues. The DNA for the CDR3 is TGTGCCAGCAGCAAAAAAAGGGGAGGAGACTACGAGCAGTACTTC. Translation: CASSKKRGGDYEQYF.

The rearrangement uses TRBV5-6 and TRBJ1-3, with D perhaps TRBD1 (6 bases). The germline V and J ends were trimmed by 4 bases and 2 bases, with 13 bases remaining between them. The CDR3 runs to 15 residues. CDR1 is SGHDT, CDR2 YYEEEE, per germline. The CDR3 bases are TGTGCCAGCAGCCCTCGGGACACTACTGGAAACACCATATATTTT. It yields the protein CASSPRDTTGNTIYF. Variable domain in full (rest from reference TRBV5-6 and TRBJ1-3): DAGVTQSPTHLIKTRGQQVTLRCSPKSGHDTVSWYQQALGQGPQFIFQYYEEEERQRGNFPDRFSGHQFPNYSSELNVNALLLGDSALYLCASSPRDTTGNTIYFGEGSWLTVV.

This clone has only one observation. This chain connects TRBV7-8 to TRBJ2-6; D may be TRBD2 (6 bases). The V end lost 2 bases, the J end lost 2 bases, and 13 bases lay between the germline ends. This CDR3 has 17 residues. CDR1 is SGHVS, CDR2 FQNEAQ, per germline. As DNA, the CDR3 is TGTGCCAGCAGCTTAACGGGAGCAGGGACTGGGGCCAACGTCCTGACTTTC. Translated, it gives CASSLTGAGTGANVLTF.

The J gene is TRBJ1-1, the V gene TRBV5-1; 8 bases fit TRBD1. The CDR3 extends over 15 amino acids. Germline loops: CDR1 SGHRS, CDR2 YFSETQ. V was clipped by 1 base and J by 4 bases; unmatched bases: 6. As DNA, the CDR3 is TGCGCCAGCAGCTTGCGAGGACAGGGAAGCACTGAAGCTTTCTTT. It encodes CASSLRGQGSTEAFF.

CDR3 sequence: CASSPGIIYNEQFF. Here the CDR3 DNA reads TGTGCCAGCAGCCCCGGGATTATTTACAATGAGCAGTTCTTC. The chain has TRBV5-8 and TRBJ2-1; perhaps TRBD2 as D (5 bases). The ends were cut back, 4 bases at V and 4 bases at J, with 12 bases in the middle. The CDR3 covers 14 residues. CDR1 and CDR2 (germline): SGHTS, YDEGEE.

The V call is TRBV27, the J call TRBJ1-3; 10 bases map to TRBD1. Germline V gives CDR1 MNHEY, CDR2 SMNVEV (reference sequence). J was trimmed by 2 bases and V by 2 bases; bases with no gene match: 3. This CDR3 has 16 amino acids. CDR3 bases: TGTGCCAGCAGTTTAACCGGACAGGGGGCTGGAAACACCATATATTTT. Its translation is CASSLTGQGAGNTIYF.

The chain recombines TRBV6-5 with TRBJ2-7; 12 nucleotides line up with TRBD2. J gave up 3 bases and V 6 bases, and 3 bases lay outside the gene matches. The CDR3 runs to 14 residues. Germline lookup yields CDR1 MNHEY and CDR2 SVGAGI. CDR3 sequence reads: CASSRTSGVYEQYF. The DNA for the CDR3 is TGTGCCAGCAGCCGGACTAGCGGGGTCTACGAGCAGTACTTC.

CDR3 protein: CASLAGLGNEQFF. For the CDR3, the DNA is TGTGCCAGCTTAGCGGGTCTGGGTAATGAGCAGTTCTTC. This sequence joins TRBV7-9 and TRBJ2-1, with 7 bases fitting TRBD2. The CDR3 totals 13 residues. Germline V gives CDR1 SEHNR, CDR2 FQNEAQ (reference sequence). The V segment lost 8 bases and the J segment 7 bases; nucleotides outside the gene matches: 8. Together with reference TRBV7-9 and TRBJ2-1, the CDR3 gives the full variable domain: DTGVSQNPRHKITKRGQNVTFRCDPISEHNRLYWYRQTLGQGPEFLTYFQNEAQLEKSRLLSDRFSAERPKGSFSTLEIQRTEQGDSAMYLCASLAGLGNEQFFGPGTRLTVL.

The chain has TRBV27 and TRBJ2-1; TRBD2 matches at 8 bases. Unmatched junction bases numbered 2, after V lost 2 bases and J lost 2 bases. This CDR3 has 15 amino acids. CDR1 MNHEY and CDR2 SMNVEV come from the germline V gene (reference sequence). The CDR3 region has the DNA TGTGCCAGCAGTTTAGGCGGGGGGCCCTACAATGAGCAGTTCTTC. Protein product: CASSLGGGPYNEQFF.

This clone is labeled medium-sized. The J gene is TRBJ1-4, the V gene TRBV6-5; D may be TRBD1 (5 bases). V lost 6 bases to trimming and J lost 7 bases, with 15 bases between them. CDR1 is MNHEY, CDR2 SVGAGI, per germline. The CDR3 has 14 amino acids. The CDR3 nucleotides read TGTGCCAGCAGCCTCACGCAGGGAGGTGAAAAACTGTTTTTT. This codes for CASSLTQGGEKLFF.

CDR3 nucleotides: TGCGCCAGCAGCTTGGTGCAGGGGGCGGATCAGCCCCAGCATTTT. It translates to CASSLVQGADQPQHF. The chain links TRBV5-1 to TRBJ1-5; TRBD1 matches 8 bases. V gave up 0 bases and J gave up 5 bases; unmatched junction bases: 4. Germline CDR1 and CDR2: SGHRS and YFSETQ. The CDR3 is 15 residues long. The whole variable domain, remainder taken from reference TRBV5-1 and TRBJ1-5, is KAGVTQTPRYLIKTRGQQVTLSCSPISGHRSVSWYQQTPGQGLQFLFEYFSETQRNKGNFPGRFSGRQFSNSRSEMNVSTLELGDSALYLCASSLVQGADQPQHFGDGTRLSIL.

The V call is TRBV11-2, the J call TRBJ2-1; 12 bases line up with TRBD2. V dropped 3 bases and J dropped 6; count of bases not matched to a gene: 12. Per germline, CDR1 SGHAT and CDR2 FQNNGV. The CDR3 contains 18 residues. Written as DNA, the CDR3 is TGTGCCAGCAGCTTTACTAGCGGGAGGTGGGTTATCGGCAATGAGCAGTTCTTC. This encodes CASSFTSGRWVIGNEQFF.

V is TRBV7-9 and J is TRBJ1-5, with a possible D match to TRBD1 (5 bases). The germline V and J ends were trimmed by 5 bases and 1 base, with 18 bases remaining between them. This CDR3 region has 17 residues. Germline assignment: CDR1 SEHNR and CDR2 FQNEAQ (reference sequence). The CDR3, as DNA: TGTGCCAGCAGCCCCGGGACTTTTGGTGGCAGCAATCAGCCCCAGCATTTT. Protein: CASSPGTFGGSNQPQHF.

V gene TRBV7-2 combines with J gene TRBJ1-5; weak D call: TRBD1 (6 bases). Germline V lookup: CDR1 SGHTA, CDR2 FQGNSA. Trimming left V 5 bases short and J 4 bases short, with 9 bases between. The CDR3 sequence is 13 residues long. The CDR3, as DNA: TGTGCCAGCAGCCCGGGACAAAATCAGCCCCAGCATTTT. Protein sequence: CASSPGQNQPQHF. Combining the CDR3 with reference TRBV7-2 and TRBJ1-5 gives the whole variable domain GAGVSQSPSNKVTEKGKDVELRCDPISGHTALYWYRQSLGQGLEFLIYFQGNSAPDKSGLPSDRFSAERTGGSVSTLTIQRTQQEDSAVYLCASSPGQNQPQHFGDGTRLSIL.